The clone carrying this TCR beta chain was seen many times. Its matching antigen is unknown. V lost 6 bases and J 2 bases, leaving 10 bases between the germline ends. Per germline, CDR1 MGHDK and CDR2 SYGVNS. CDR3 length: 13 amino acids. This sample stems from a study of CD8 T cells in ankylosing spondylitis. General observations from the study: Disease-associated clones were reportedly significantly overrepresented in matched ankylosing spondylitis synovial fluid. In ankylosing spondylitis blood, a motif of roughly eight highly homologous TCR beta variants appeared characteristic. Certain motif variants had earlier appeared in reactive arthritis synovial fluid and blood.

Researchers built TCR beta libraries using quantitative 5'-RACE with molecular barcodes. Using its own MiXCR run on the 5' RACE reads, TCRdb lists one record per CDR3 protein. Counted here are 200,000 to 250,000 distinct CDR3 sequences, around 10% occurring once; the ten biggest clones make up around 6.5%. The receptor was derived from a male donor with ankylosing spondylitis or in good health (not recorded which). V and J are TRBV25-1 and TRBJ1-1; D is possibly TRBD1 (5 bases). The sample comprised blood, either unsorted or a sorted T cell fraction (not recorded which). CDR3 protein: CASSRDPNTEAFF. The CDR3 nucleotides are TGTGCCAGCAGCCGGGACCCCAACACTGAAGCTTTCTTT.